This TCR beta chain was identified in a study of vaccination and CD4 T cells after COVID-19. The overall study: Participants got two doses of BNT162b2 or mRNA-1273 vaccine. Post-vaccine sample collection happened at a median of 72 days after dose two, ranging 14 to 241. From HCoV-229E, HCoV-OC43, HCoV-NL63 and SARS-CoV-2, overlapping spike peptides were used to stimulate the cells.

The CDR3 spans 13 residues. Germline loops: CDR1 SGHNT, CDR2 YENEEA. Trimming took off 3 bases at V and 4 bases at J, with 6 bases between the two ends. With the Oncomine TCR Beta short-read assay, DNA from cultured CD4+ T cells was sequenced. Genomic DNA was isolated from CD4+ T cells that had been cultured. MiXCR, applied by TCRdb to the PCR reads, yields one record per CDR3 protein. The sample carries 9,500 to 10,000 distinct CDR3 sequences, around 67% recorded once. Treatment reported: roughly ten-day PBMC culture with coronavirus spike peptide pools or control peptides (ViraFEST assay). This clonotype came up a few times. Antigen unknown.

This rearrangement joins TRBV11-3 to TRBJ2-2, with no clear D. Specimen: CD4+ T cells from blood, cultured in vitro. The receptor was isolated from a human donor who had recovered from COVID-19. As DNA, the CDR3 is TGTGCCAGCAGCTTTCTTTCCACCGGGGAGCTGTTTTTT. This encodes CASSFLSTGELFF.